The T cell receptor (beta chain) under discussion was sequenced for a study of blood T cell repertoires in COVID-19. Study background: From T cells, B-cell-depleted T cells, or PBMCs came the material, which was cDNA or gDNA.

Germline-derived CDR1 and CDR2 are MNHNY and SVGAGI (reference sequence). V was cut by 2 bases and J by 6 bases, with 8 bases left in between. This CDR3 comprises 13 residues. Assay: immunoSEQ multiplex PCR; the TCRdb copy retains only in-frame clones and omits some. The sample comprises over 130,000 clones, 65% to 90% of which are singletons, and 3% to 4% rests with the top ten. The receptor comes from a man between 65 and 79 years old with acute or convalescent COVID-19. V usage is TRBV6-6 and J usage is TRBJ1-5; maybe TRBD1 (6 bases). Specimen: peripheral blood. The CDR3 sequence is CASSYDRIQPQHF. CDR3 sequence (DNA): TGTGCCAGCAGTTACGACAGGATTCAGCCCCAGCATTTT.